The TCR beta chain described here comes from a study of blood T cells in healthy people across ages. At the level of the study: About one barcoded TCR beta cDNA was captured per two T cells. Findings of the study overall: In the absence of known donor CMV status, changes in expanded clonotypes were possibly confounded.

A remark on this clonotype: Its antigen is unknown.

Combining a sample-barcoded 5' primer with a J-beta primer mix, a second PCR ran for roughly 7 to 12 cycles. All samples yielded 2.5 million or more CDR3-containing paired-end reads. In TCRdb, the 5' RACE reads were re-called with MiXCR into one record per CDR3 protein. Seen here are about 970,000 distinct CDR3 sequences, just over 50% observed once, and the top ten hold about a fifth. V gave up 1 base and J gave up 9 bases, with 18 bases separating them. From germline, CDR1 is LNHNV and CDR2 YYDKDF (reference sequence). The CDR3 is 15 amino acids. The V call is TRBV15, the J call TRBJ2-5; D is perhaps TRBD1 or TRBD2 (5 bases each). This clonotype was sampled from an older woman in good health. Sequenced input: blood. CDR3 DNA sequence: TGTGCCACCAGCAGAGCAGCGGACCCAAGAGGGGCCCAGTACTTC. This codes for CATSRAADPRGAQYF.